What follows are 10 T cell receptor beta chains derived from one specimen sequenced in a study of blood T cell repertoires in COVID-19. Using immunoSEQ multiplex PCR, the repertoire was profiled, and TCRdb retains in-frame clones only, with some absent. The table has roughly 250,000 clones, around 86% seen once. Specimen: PBMCs or T cells enriched from blood (not recorded which). These receptors were taken from a woman between 45 and 65 years old who had recovered from COVID-19.

This CDR3 is CATKQGRGGSPLHF. For the CDR3, the DNA is TGTGCCACCAAACAGGGGAGAGGCGGTTCACCCCTCCACTTT. The V and J genes are TRBV6-5 and TRBJ1-6; 7 bases map to TRBD1. Germline values: CDR1 MNHEY, CDR2 SVGAGI. This CDR3 has 14 residues. The V segment lost 10 bases and the J segment 9 bases; nucleotides outside the gene matches: 12.

The rearrangement uses TRBV28 and TRBJ2-1; the match to TRBD2 covers 7 bases. Germline assignment: CDR1 MDHEN and CDR2 SYDVKM. The length of the CDR3 is 16 residues. Trimming took 2 bases from V and 5 from J; bases not matched to a gene: 9. The CDR3 here is CASSLREASPDNEQFF. The CDR3, as DNA: TGTGCCAGCAGTTTACGGGAGGCTAGCCCAGACAATGAGCAGTTCTTC.

V gene TRBV7-3 combines with J gene TRBJ2-3, with a possible D match to TRBD2 (6 bases). The CDR3 has 14 residues. Germline V CDR1 and CDR2: SGHTA, FQGTGA. The V gene lost 6 bases and the J gene lost 0 bases, with 10 bases spanning the gap. This CDR3 reads CASSRERSTDTQYF. CDR3 nucleotides: TGTGCCAGCAGTCGGGAGAGAAGCACAGATACGCAGTATTTT.

The chain is built from TRBV24-1 and TRBJ1-2; 8 bases match TRBD1. Unmatched junction bases numbered 4, after V lost 0 bases and J lost 8 bases. The length of the CDR3 is 14 residues. CDR1 and CDR2 (germline): KGHDR, SFDVKD. CDR3 bases: TGTGCCACCAGTGATTTGCAGGGGGCCGGCGGCTACACCTTC. Amino acids: CATSDLQGAGGYTF.

V gene TRBV7-2 combines with J gene TRBJ2-1; 7 nucleotides align to TRBD2. The CDR3 contains 15 residues. Germline CDR1 and CDR2: SGHTA and FQGNSA. The J segment lost 6 bases and the V segment lost 1 base, leaving 6 bases of the junction unmatched. This chain's CDR3 is CASSLGDYPSNEQFF. Written as DNA, the CDR3 is TGTGCCAGCAGCTTAGGGGACTATCCTTCCAATGAGCAGTTCTTC.

The CDR3 bases are TGTGCCACCAAGAGGACAGGGGGTCTCGGAGATGGCTACACCTTC. Protein sequence: CATKRTGGLGDGYTF. The chain carries TRBV6-5 and TRBJ1-2, with 10 bases matching TRBD1. The ends lost 10 bases at V and 6 bases at J; junction bases unmatched: 14. Germline-derived CDR1 and CDR2 are MNHEY and SVGAGI. This CDR3 has 15 residues.

J is TRBJ2-2 and V is TRBV6-5, with D maybe TRBD1 (6 bases). Trimming cost V 6 bases and J 6 bases, with 8 bases left between them. The germline gives CDR1 MNHEY, CDR2 SVGAGI. The CDR3 is 12 amino acids. The CDR3 region has the DNA TGTGCCAGCAGAAAGGGGGCCGGGGAGCTGTTTTTT. Translation gives CASRKGAGELFF.

In DNA, the CDR3 is TGTGCCAGCAGGGGGACAGGGTTCCACAATCAGCCCCAGCATTTT. Its translation is CASRGTGFHNQPQHF. The V and J genes are TRBV2 and TRBJ1-5; 9 positions match TRBD1. Per germline, CDR1 SNHLY and CDR2 FYNNEI. The CDR3 loop spans 15 amino acids. Unmatched junction bases numbered 6, after V lost 6 bases and J lost 3 bases.

V usage is TRBV3-1 (or the pseudogene TRBV3-2) and J usage is TRBJ2-2, with 9 nucleotides matching TRBD1. Germline V gene data show CDR1 as LGHDT and CDR2 as YNNKEL (reference sequence). Trimming at V came to 1 base and at J to 4 bases, leaving 4 bases not matched to a gene. The CDR3 contains 16 residues. The CDR3 bases are TGTGCCAGCAGCCAAGGACAGGGGGTTTCCACCGGGGAGCTGTTTTTT. Protein: CASSQGQGVSTGELFF.

V gene TRBV9 combines with J gene TRBJ2-2; 8 bases match TRBD1. V was pared by 3 bases and J by 0 bases, with 4 bases of the junction left unmatched. The CDR3 sequence is 16 residues long. Germline CDR1 reads SGDLS; CDR2 reads YYNGEE. Written as DNA, the CDR3 is TGTGCCAGCAGCGCACGGACAGGGCCGAACACCGGGGAGCTGTTTTTT. Protein sequence: CASSARTGPNTGELFF.